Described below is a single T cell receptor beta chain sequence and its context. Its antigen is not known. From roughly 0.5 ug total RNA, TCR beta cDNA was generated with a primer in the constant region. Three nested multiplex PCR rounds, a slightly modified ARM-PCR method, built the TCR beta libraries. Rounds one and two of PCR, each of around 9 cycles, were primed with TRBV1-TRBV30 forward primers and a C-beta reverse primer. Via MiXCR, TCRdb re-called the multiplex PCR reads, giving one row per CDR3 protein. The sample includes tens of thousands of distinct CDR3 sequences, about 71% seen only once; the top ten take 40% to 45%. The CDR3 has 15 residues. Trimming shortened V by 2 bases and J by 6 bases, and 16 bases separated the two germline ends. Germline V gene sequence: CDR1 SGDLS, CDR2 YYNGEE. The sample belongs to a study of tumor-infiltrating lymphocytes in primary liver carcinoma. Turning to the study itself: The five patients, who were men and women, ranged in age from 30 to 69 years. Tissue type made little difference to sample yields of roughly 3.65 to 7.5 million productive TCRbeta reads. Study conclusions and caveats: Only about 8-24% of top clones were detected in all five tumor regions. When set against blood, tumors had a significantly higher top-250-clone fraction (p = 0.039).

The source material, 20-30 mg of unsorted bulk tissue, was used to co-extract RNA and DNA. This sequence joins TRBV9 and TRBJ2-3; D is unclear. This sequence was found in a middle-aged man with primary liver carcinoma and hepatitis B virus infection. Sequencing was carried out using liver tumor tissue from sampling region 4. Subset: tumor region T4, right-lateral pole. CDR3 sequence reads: CASSVLAGLGDTQYF. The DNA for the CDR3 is TGTGCCAGCAGCGTTTTAGCAGGTCTTGGCGATACGCAGTATTTT.